A single sample is the source of the 26 T cell receptor beta chains below, sequenced in a study of cytomegalovirus exposure and HLA in healthy donors. PCR amplification relied on 60 Vbeta primers (plus 13 Jbeta primers). TCRdb's copy holds only in-frame clones and misses some; the assay was immunoSEQ multiplex PCR. The sample shows 280,000 or so clones, 70% to 90% of them seen only once. The sequencing sample was made of PBMCs. The receptors come from a woman aged 18 to 35 in good health and CMV-seronegative.

The rearrangement joins TRBV7-6 to TRBJ2-7, with 10 bases matching TRBD2. The CDR3 totals 14 residues. The germline gives CDR1 SGHVS, CDR2 FNYEAQ. Trimming at V came to 4 bases and at J to 4 bases, leaving 4 bases not matched to a gene. CDR3 sequence (DNA): TGTGCCAGCAGCTCCACTAGCGGGGTATACGAGCAGTACTTC. Translating gives CASSSTSGVYEQYF.

This sequence joins TRBV13 and TRBJ1-1; D gene ambiguous. Germline V lookup: CDR1 PRHDT, CDR2 FYEKMQ (reference sequence). V was shortened by 3 bases and J by 1 base, with 3 bases between the two germline ends. The CDR3 contains 12 residues. The CDR3 DNA is TGTGCCAGCAGCTTCTCGAACACTGAAGCTTTCTTT. Its protein product is CASSFSNTEAFF.

This clone was picked up one time. This sequence joins TRBV2 and TRBJ2-1; D unclear. The CDR3 has 13 amino acids. Germline V gene data show CDR1 as SNHLY and CDR2 as FYNNEI. The V end lost 11 bases, the J end lost 3 bases, and 14 bases lay between the germline ends. The CDR3 nucleotides read TGTGCCGGTCGGGTTGACGGCTACAATGAGCAGTTCTTC. Protein: CAGRVDGYNEQFF.

This chain links TRBV6-6 with TRBJ1-6; a possible D gene is TRBD1 (6 bases). This CDR3 spans 16 amino acids. Germline assignment: CDR1 MNHNY and CDR2 SVGAGI (reference sequence). Trimming shortened V by 5 bases and J by 10 bases, and 21 bases separated the two germline ends. The CDR3 region has the DNA TGTGCCAGCAGTCTAGGACAGAGGGGACGTGGGTCACCCCTCCACTTT. It translates to CASSLGQRGRGSPLHF.

V usage is TRBV5-6 and J usage is TRBJ1-2; possibly TRBD1 for D (5 bases). The CDR3 has 15 residues. CDR1 and CDR2 (germline): SGHDT, YYEEEE. The V end lost 3 bases, the J end lost 8 bases, and 20 bases lay between the germline ends. CDR3 nucleotides: TGTGCCAGCAGCTCTGGGCGCGGGGCAGGAGAGGGCTACACCTTC. Its protein product is CASSSGRGAGEGYTF.

This clone has just one count. The gene calls are TRBV5-4 and TRBJ2-7; D possibly corresponds to TRBD2 (6 bases). Trimming removed 0 bases from V and 4 bases from J, with 11 bases in between. CDR3 size: 14 residues. The V gene's germline CDR1 is SGHNT and CDR2 YYREEE (reference sequence). The CDR3 sequence is CASSLDGGPYEQYF. The CDR3 nucleotides are TGTGCCAGCAGCTTGGACGGGGGTCCTTACGAGCAGTACTTC.

The chain joins TRBV13 to TRBJ1-2, with TRBD1 matching over 7 bases. V gave up 4 bases and J gave up 4 bases; unmatched junction bases: 9. Germline loops: CDR1 PRHDT, CDR2 FYEKMQ (reference sequence). The CDR3 extends over 15 amino acids. CDR3 sequence reads: CASSSGQEESYGYTF. Here the CDR3 DNA reads TGTGCCAGCAGCTCCGGACAGGAAGAGAGCTATGGCTACACCTTC.

This rearrangement joins TRBV30 to TRBJ1-2; TRBD1 is a possible D gene (6 bases). Germline loops: CDR1 GTSNPN, CDR2 SVGIG (reference sequence). The CDR3 runs 13 residues. With 2 bases removed from V and 3 bases from J, the gap between germline ends came to 10 bases. The CDR3 loop reads CAWSQGSDYGYTF. CDR3 bases: TGTGCCTGGAGTCAGGGGTCCGACTATGGCTACACCTTC.

The J gene is TRBJ2-7, the V gene TRBV28, with D perhaps TRBD1 (7 bases). Germline CDR1 reads MDHEN; CDR2 reads SYDVKM. The CDR3 runs 15 residues. The ends were cut back, 3 bases at V and 2 bases at J, with 14 bases in the middle. The CDR3, as DNA: TGTGCCAGCAGTTTTAGGGCAGGGGGGCCCTACGAGCAGTACTTC. Amino acids: CASSFRAGGPYEQYF.

The table lists this clone with a count of one. CDR3 region: CAISESRLRQGFSGANVLTF. The CDR3 DNA reads as TGTGCCATCAGTGAGTCTCGGTTGAGACAGGGGTTCTCTGGGGCCAACGTCCTGACTTTC. This rearrangement joins TRBV10-3 to TRBJ2-6, with 8 bases lining up with TRBD1. Germline V CDR1 and CDR2: ENHRY, SYGVKD. The CDR3 is 20 residues long. Germline trimming cut 0 bases from V and 0 bases from J; bases unmatched to any gene: 10.

This clone appeared a single time. V and J are TRBV5-4 and TRBJ1-2, with 10 positions matching TRBD1. Germline loops: CDR1 SGHNT, CDR2 YYREEE (reference sequence). The CDR3 consists of 16 residues. With V trimmed by 4 bases and J by 4 bases, 10 bases remained unmatched. CDR3 sequence: CASSPRTGQGSYGYTF. In DNA, the CDR3 is TGTGCCAGCAGCCCACGCACGGGACAGGGGTCCTATGGCTACACCTTC.

Concerning this clone itself: The sample contains more than one DNA sequence encoding this CDR3. This rearrangement joins TRBV30 to TRBJ1-6, with 8 bases matching TRBD1. Germline V lookup: CDR1 GTSNPN, CDR2 SVGIG (reference sequence). The CDR3 spans 15 residues. The J segment lost 13 bases and the V segment lost 1 base, leaving 12 bases of the junction unmatched. The chain's CDR3 is CAWSGQGISISPLHF. The CDR3 DNA sequence: TGTGCCTGGAGTGGACAGGGGATTTCGATTTCCCCCCTCCACTTT.

Note on this clone: Other DNA sequences in the same sample also yield this CDR3. Here the CDR3 reads CAWSVQPSYNSPLHF. CDR3 DNA: TGTGCCTGGAGTGTACAGCCGTCCTATAATTCACCCCTCCACTTT. This chain connects TRBV30 to TRBJ1-6, with unresolved D. The CDR3 is 15 residues long. V lost 0 bases and J 1 base, leaving 7 bases between the germline ends. The germline V gene has CDR1 GTSNPN and CDR2 SVGIG (reference sequence).

The CDR3 sequence is CASSLWLAGAYEQYF. CDR3 sequence (DNA): TGTGCCAGCAGCTTATGGCTAGCGGGGGCCTACGAGCAGTACTTC. The chain combines TRBV7-2 with TRBJ2-7; 10 bases are a match to TRBD2. Germline trimming cut 2 bases from V and 2 bases from J; bases unmatched to any gene: 3. Germline V gene lookup returns CDR1 SGHTA and CDR2 FQGNSA. CDR3 length equals 15 residues.

The chain recombines TRBV27 with TRBJ2-7; no clear D. This CDR3 comprises 13 residues. The germline CDR1 and CDR2 sequences are MNHEY and SMNVEV (reference sequence). With 2 bases removed from V and 4 bases from J, the gap between germline ends came to 9 bases. The CDR3 DNA is TGTGCCAGCAGTTTAGGGCTTTGGTACGAGCAGTACTTC. Translating gives CASSLGLWYEQYF.

The chain's CDR3 is CASSQRDTGELFF. Written as DNA, the CDR3 is TGTGCCAGCAGCCAAAGAGACACCGGGGAGCTGTTTTTT. The chain couples TRBV6-5 to TRBJ2-2; D is uncertain. This CDR3 contains 13 residues. The germline V gene encodes CDR1 MNHEY and CDR2 SVGAGI. Between the trimmed V and J ends, which lost 6 bases and 3 bases, there was a span of 8 bases.

Points on this clone: One end of the junction varies from germline; a read error may be responsible. The chain uses TRBV4-2 and TRBJ2-3, with 7 bases that match TRBD1. CDR3 length equals 15 residues. The germline gives CDR1 LGHNA, CDR2 YNFKEQ. Here the CDR3 reads CASSQERDSIDTQYF. In nucleotides, the CDR3 is TGTGCCAGCAGCCAAGAACGGGACAGCATAGATACGCAGTATTTT.

The V gene is TRBV4-1, the J gene TRBJ2-7; 8 nucleotides align to TRBD2. Germline lookup yields CDR1 MGHRA and CDR2 YSYEKL. The ends lost 4 bases at V and 3 bases at J; junction bases unmatched: 2. This CDR3 is 13 amino acids long. CDR3 in amino acids: CASSPGLVYEQYF. DNA of the CDR3: TGCGCCAGCAGCCCGGGACTAGTCTACGAGCAGTACTTC.

The genes are TRBV14 and TRBJ2-6, with D hard to call. The germline V and J ends were trimmed by 4 bases and 0 bases, with 7 bases remaining between them. CDR3 length equals 15 residues. Looked up from germline, CDR1 is SGHDN and CDR2 is FVKESK. CDR3 loop: CASSLTTSGANVLTF. The DNA of the CDR3 is TGTGCCAGCAGCCTTACTACCTCTGGGGCCAACGTCCTGACTTTC.

The chain recombines TRBV6-5 with TRBJ2-7, with 9 bases that match TRBD2. Germline lookup yields CDR1 MNHEY and CDR2 SVGAGI. CDR3 length: 15 amino acids. Trimming took 6 bases from V and 2 from J; bases not matched to a gene: 8. The CDR3 DNA is TGTGCCAGCAGCGACAGGGCGGGGGGGCCCTACGAGCAGTACTTC. It encodes CASSDRAGGPYEQYF.

The chain joins TRBV11-3 to TRBJ2-2, with 8 bases fitting TRBD1. Germline trimming cut 1 base from V and 3 bases from J; bases unmatched to any gene: 10. This CDR3 is built from 18 residues. Germline CDR1 SGHNT, CDR2 YENEEA. The CDR3 nucleotides read TGTGCCAGCAGCTTAGCAGCTTTGACAGGGGCGGACACCGGGGAGCTGTTTTTT. Protein product: CASSLAALTGADTGELFF.

This clone was recorded once. The chain combines TRBV7-9 with TRBJ1-4, with D hard to call. In germline, CDR1 is SEHNR, CDR2 FQNEAQ (reference sequence). Trimming took 6 bases from V and 4 from J, leaving 9 bases between them. This CDR3 is 13 amino acids long. In DNA form, the CDR3 reads TGTGCCAGCAGTGCGGGATTTAATGAAAAACTGTTTTTT. Translating gives CASSAGFNEKLFF.

Of note for this clone: A junction end diverges from the germline sequence, so it may reflect a read error. The chain links TRBV7-9 to TRBJ1-6; 7 bases agree with TRBD1. Per germline, CDR1 SEHNR and CDR2 FQNEAQ (reference sequence). CDR3 length equals 15 residues. CDR3 nucleotide sequence: TGTTCCAGCAGCTATCACAGGGGTCGAAGGTCACCCCTCCACTTT. Translating it yields CSSSYHRGRRSPLHF.

This chain uses TRBV29-1 with TRBJ2-7; the D is unclear. The CDR3 consists of 12 residues. V was pared by 1 base and J by 0 bases, with 4 bases between. CDR1 is SQVTM and CDR2 is ANQGSEA in the germline V gene. CDR3 region: CSVEVNSYEQYF. The CDR3 region has the DNA TGCAGCGTTGAAGTCAACTCCTACGAGCAGTACTTC.

V and J are TRBV5-1 and TRBJ2-5; no firm D call. The better agreement between TRBJ2-7 and the DNA end casts doubt on the J call. Germline values: CDR1 SGHRS, CDR2 YFSETQ. This CDR3 comprises 14 residues. The CDR3: CASSPGSTSYEQYF. CDR3 nucleotides: TGCGCCAGCAGCCCAGGAAGTACATCCTACGAGCAGTACTTC.

The chain links TRBV6-6 to TRBJ1-1; D is possibly TRBD1 (6 bases). CDR1 MNHNY and CDR2 SVGAGI come from the germline V gene (reference sequence). The CDR3 spans 16 residues. The germline V and J ends were trimmed by 7 bases and 4 bases, with 22 bases remaining between them. The CDR3 bases are TGTGCCAGCACCCGGGGAGGGGGGGCCGGGGTCACTGAAGCTTTCTTT. Amino acid sequence: CASTRGGGAGVTEAFF.